This TCR beta chain was retrieved from a study of cytomegalovirus exposure and HLA in healthy donors. Study-level information: Counted in an early data release were some 81 million unique TCRs from HLA-typed donors.

The V end lost 7 bases, the J end lost 5 bases, and 9 bases lay between the germline ends. The CDR3 loop spans 11 amino acids. Germline values: CDR1 SQVTM, CDR2 ANQGSEA. PCR amplification relied on 60 Vbeta primers (plus 13 Jbeta primers). Produced via immunoSEQ multiplex PCR; TCRdb's table is partial and in-frame only. The sample has 200,000 to 300,000 clones, roughly 78% seen once. General study points: Rates of TCR association differed by HLA locus in a later analysis, with DRB1 highest and HLA-C lowest. In vitro, a few CMV-associated chains proved specific for CMV antigens.

The table lists this clone with a count of one. Its target is unknown. The chain employs TRBV29-1 and TRBJ2-1; unclear D gene. Material: PBMCs. This receptor was obtained from a boy aged 5-17 years in good health and CMV-seronegative. The CDR3 loop reads CSDATNNEQFF. CDR3 nucleotide sequence: TGCAGCGACGCGACAAACAATGAGCAGTTCTTC.